One and the same sample provided the 27 T cell receptor beta chains below, sequenced in a study of T cell changes during pregnancy in multiple sclerosis. Sequenced by immunoSEQ multiplex PCR; TCRdb stores in-frame clones only, minus some. The data contain tens of thousands of clones, approximately 92% of them singletons. The source was peripheral blood, collected in the third trimester of pregnancy. These receptor sequences come from a female donor in good health, enrolled as a control in a pregnancy study.

The sample holds one count of this clone. The chain couples TRBV18 to TRBJ1-2; 8 nucleotides line up with TRBD1. This CDR3 spans 15 amino acids. Trimming at V came to 4 bases and at J to 3 bases, leaving 7 bases not matched to a gene. CDR1 is KGHSH, CDR2 LQKENI, per germline. CDR3 in amino acids: CASSQGQGTYYGYTF. CDR3 nucleotide sequence: TGTGCCAGCTCACAAGGACAGGGTACTTACTATGGCTACACCTTC.

The J gene is TRBJ2-1, the V gene TRBV11-2, with TRBD2 matching 7 bases. The CDR3 has 11 residues. Trimming removed 3 bases from V and 12 bases from J; junction bases left unmatched: 2. CDR1 and CDR2 (germline): SGHAT, FQNNGV. The CDR3 nucleotides read TGTGCCAGCAGCTTTGGGGGGGGGCAGTTCTTC. Its translation: CASSFGGGQFF.

The rearrangement links TRBV9 to TRBJ1-2; 7 bases line up with TRBD1. V lost 4 bases, J lost 3 bases, and 9 bases stayed unmatched. The CDR3 has 15 amino acids. The germline V gene encodes CDR1 SGDLS and CDR2 YYNGEE. CDR3 region: CASSIDRELDYGYTF. CDR3 sequence (DNA): TGTGCCAGCAGCATCGACAGGGAGCTGGACTATGGCTACACCTTC.

The chain carries TRBV2 and TRBJ1-2; the D is unclear. CDR1 and CDR2 from the germline V gene are SNHLY and FYNNEI. Deletions cut 3 bases from V and 6 bases from J, with 14 bases between. The length of the CDR3 is 14 residues. The CDR3, as DNA: TGTGCCAGCAGTGACTGGCTAGAAGAGGATGGCTACACCTTC. Translation: CASSDWLEEDGYTF.

This clone has only one observation. One end of the junction varies from germline; a read error may be responsible. This CDR3 reads CASSLTRLAGAPVMYEQYF. CDR3 nucleotides: TGTGCTAGCAGCTTAACCAGACTAGCGGGAGCGCCTGTGATGTACGAGCAGTACTTC. J is TRBJ2-7 and V is TRBV7-7; 12 bases map to TRBD2. Germline V gene lookup returns CDR1 SSHAT and CDR2 FNYEAQ (reference sequence). The CDR3 has 19 residues.

The sample holds one count of this clone. The chain couples TRBV18 to TRBJ1-1, with 7 bases that match TRBD1. The CDR3 length is 15 residues. Germline V gene sequence: CDR1 KGHSH, CDR2 LQKENI. Losses at the gene ends were 3 bases for V and 0 bases for J; bases not matched to a gene: 4. The CDR3 here is CASSPMDRMNTEAFF. In DNA, the CDR3 is TGTGCCAGCTCACCGATGGACAGGATGAACACTGAAGCTTTCTTT.

The chain is built from TRBV10-2 and TRBJ2-1; D not certain. Trimming removed 10 bases at V and 4 bases at J, with 23 bases between. Per germline, CDR1 WSHSY and CDR2 SAAADI. The CDR3 is made up of 16 amino acids. CDR3 bases: TGCGCCACCAAGCCCCTGGGCCCTCCCCCGTACAATGAGCAGTTCTTC. Its protein is CATKPLGPPPYNEQFF.

The rearrangement joins TRBV7-2 to TRBJ2-3; 11 positions agree with TRBD2. Trimming cost V 4 bases and J 3 bases; bases outside gene matches: 15. CDR1 is SGHTA, CDR2 FQGNSA, per germline. The CDR3 is 19 residues long. CDR3 DNA sequence: TGTGCCAGCAGCTCCCCCGCGGGGATAGCGGGAGGGCCGACAGATACGCAGTATTTT. Residues: CASSSPAGIAGGPTDTQYF. Full variable domain (remainder filled in from reference TRBV7-2 and TRBJ2-3): GAGVSQSPSNKVTEKGKDVELRCDPISGHTALYWYRQSLGQGLEFLIYFQGNSAPDKSGLPSDRFSAERTGGSVSTLTIQRTQQEDSAVYLCASSSPAGIAGGPTDTQYFGPGTRLTVL.

J is TRBJ2-3 and V is TRBV7-9; D might be TRBD2 (5 bases). Trimming cost V 11 bases and J 4 bases, with 19 bases left between them. The CDR3 totals 14 residues. CDR1 is SEHNR and CDR2 is FQNEAQ in the germline V gene (reference sequence). CDR3 sequence: CAYLASQLSDTQYF. The DNA for the CDR3 is TGTGCCTACCTAGCATCCCAACTGTCAGATACGCAGTATTTT. Full variable domain (rest looked up from reference TRBV7-9 and TRBJ2-3): DTGVSQNPRHKITKRGQNVTFRCDPISEHNRLYWYRQTLGQGPEFLTYFQNEAQLEKSRLLSDRFSAERPKGSFSTLEIQRTEQGDSAMYLCAYLASQLSDTQYFGPGTRLTVL.

The chain links TRBV7-9 to TRBJ1-1; D gene unclear. Germline CDR1 SEHNR, CDR2 FQNEAQ (reference sequence). V was cut by 3 bases and J by 1 base, with 6 bases left in between. The CDR3 totals 13 residues. CDR3 sequence: CASSFEENTEAFF. The CDR3 DNA reads as TGTGCCAGCAGCTTCGAGGAGAACACTGAAGCTTTCTTT. Supplemented by reference TRBV7-9 and TRBJ1-1, the full variable domain reads DTGVSQNPRHKITKRGQNVTFRCDPISEHNRLYWYRQTLGQGPEFLTYFQNEAQLEKSRLLSDRFSAERPKGSFSTLEIQRTEQGDSAMYLCASSFEENTEAFFGQGTRLTVV.

The chain combines TRBV4-3 with TRBJ2-2; 8 nucleotides align to TRBD2. Germline CDR1 LGHNA, CDR2 YSLEER. V dropped 0 bases and J dropped 4; count of bases not matched to a gene: 4. This CDR3 spans 16 amino acids. CDR3 nucleotides: TGCGCCAGCAGCCAAGATTCGGGGACTAGCACCGGGGAGCTGTTTTTT. Its protein is CASSQDSGTSTGELFF.

V is TRBV15 and J is TRBJ2-5; 9 positions match TRBD2. This CDR3 spans 16 amino acids. Looked up from germline, CDR1 is LNHNV and CDR2 is YYDKDF (reference sequence). The V and J ends lost 1 base and 4 bases, in that order; junction bases with no gene match: 7. CDR3 nucleotides: TGTGCCACCAGCAGAGGGGCTAGCGGGATGGGAGAGACCCAGTACTTC. Amino acid sequence: CATSRGASGMGETQYF.

The chain is built from TRBV28 and TRBJ2-4, with TRBD2 as a possible D gene (6 bases). Trimming took off 5 bases at V and 1 base at J, with 9 bases between the two ends. CDR3 length equals 14 residues. The V gene's germline CDR1 is MDHEN and CDR2 SYDVKM. The CDR3, as DNA: TGTGCCAGCAGTGGTGCGGGGGCCAAAAACATTCAGTACTTC. The encoded protein is CASSGAGAKNIQYF.

V gene TRBV5-5 combines with J gene TRBJ1-2, with TRBD1 identical over 7 bases. The germline gives CDR1 SGHKS, CDR2 YYEKEE (reference sequence). This CDR3 comprises 15 residues. After removal of 0 bases from V and 8 bases from J, the junction contained 10 bases not matched to a gene. CDR3 DNA sequence: TGTGCCAGCAGCTTGGCCCCCGGGACAGCCTCAGGCTACACCTTC. Its protein product is CASSLAPGTASGYTF.

V gene TRBV25-1 combines with J gene TRBJ2-7; 7 nucleotides agree with TRBD1. Germline-derived CDR1 and CDR2 are MGHDK and SYGVNS. Trimming at V came to 8 bases and at J to 2 bases, leaving 3 bases not matched to a gene. This CDR3 region has 12 residues. The CDR3 is CASGDSPYEQYF. CDR3 in DNA: TGTGCCAGCGGGGACAGCCCCTACGAGCAGTACTTC.

V and J are TRBV28 and TRBJ2-7, with 9 bases aligning to TRBD1. The CDR3 consists of 14 residues. The trim removed 4 bases at V and 2 bases at J, leaving 3 bases unmatched. Germline CDR1 and CDR2: MDHEN and SYDVKM. Here the CDR3 DNA reads TGTGCCAGCAGTTCTGGACAGGGGCCCTACGAGCAGTACTTC. Translation gives CASSSGQGPYEQYF. Complete variable domain (other parts from reference TRBV28 and TRBJ2-7): DVKVTQSSRYLVKRTGEKVFLECVQDMDHENMFWYRQDPGLGLRLIYFSYDVKMKEKGDIPEGYSVSREKKERFSLILESASTNQTSMYLCASSSGQGPYEQYFGPGTRLTVT.

The chain has TRBV28 and TRBJ1-5, with D perhaps TRBD1 (5 bases). The V end lost 10 bases, the J end lost 3 bases, and 19 bases lay between the germline ends. Germline V lookup: CDR1 MDHEN, CDR2 SYDVKM. The CDR3 is 15 amino acids. The CDR3 DNA sequence: TGTGCCACCGGGTTTGGGGCAGGCAACAATCAGCCCCAGCATTTT. This codes for CATGFGAGNNQPQHF.

The rearrangement links TRBV6-5 to TRBJ1-2; tentatively, D is TRBD1 (6 bases). This CDR3 has 14 amino acids. The V and J ends lost 0 bases and 5 bases respectively, with 10 bases between them. The V gene's germline CDR1 is MNHEY and CDR2 SVGAGI. CDR3 residues: CASSYSGQRYGYTF. The CDR3 coding sequence is TGTGCCAGCAGTTACTCTGGACAGAGATATGGCTACACCTTC.

The genes are TRBV10-3 and TRBJ2-7; 15 positions match TRBD2. Germline CDR1 is ENHRY and CDR2 is SYGVKD. CDR3 length: 21 residues. With V trimmed by 3 bases and J by 5 bases, 20 bases remained unmatched. CDR3 nucleotides: TGTGCCATCAGTGATGAGAACAGGGTGGTTGGGACTAGCGGGAGGAGCCACGAGCAGTACTTC. It translates to CAISDENRVVGTSGRSHEQYF.

This clone was recorded once. This chain joins TRBV27 and TRBJ2-3, with D possibly matching TRBD1 (5 bases). V lost 6 bases and J lost 4, with 11 bases in between. Per germline, CDR1 MNHEY and CDR2 SMNVEV (reference sequence). The CDR3 has 13 amino acids. The CDR3 DNA reads TGTGCCAGCAGGCCCGGCAGGGCAGATACGCAGTATTTT. It specifies CASRPGRADTQYF.

In this sample, this clone turned up once. The genes are TRBV7-2 and TRBJ2-7; 11 positions agree with TRBD1. From germline, CDR1 is SGHTA and CDR2 FQGNSA. V trimming: 10 bases; J trimming: 6 bases; junction bases outside the gene matches: 8. The CDR3 extends over 13 amino acids. DNA for the CDR3: TGTGCCATATCCAGGACAGGGGGCGGCGAGCAGTACTTC. This codes for CAISRTGGGEQYF. Variable domain in full (rest from reference TRBV7-2 and TRBJ2-7): GAGVSQSPSNKVTEKGKDVELRCDPISGHTALYWYRQSLGQGLEFLIYFQGNSAPDKSGLPSDRFSAERTGGSVSTLTIQRTQQEDSAVYLCAISRTGGGEQYFGPGTRLTVT.

The rearrangement links TRBV4-2 to TRBJ2-7, with TRBD2 identical over 10 bases. This CDR3 has 15 amino acids. The J segment lost 4 bases and the V segment lost 4 bases, leaving 7 bases of the junction unmatched. Looked up from germline, CDR1 is LGHNA and CDR2 is YNFKEQ. The CDR3: CASSPSAGGRYEQYF. In DNA, the CDR3 is TGTGCCAGCAGCCCCTCAGCGGGAGGGCGGTACGAGCAGTACTTC.

This rearrangement joins TRBV5-5 to TRBJ2-7, with D possibly TRBD1 on 6 matching bases. Looked up from germline, CDR1 is SGHKS and CDR2 is YYEKEE (reference sequence). The CDR3 contains 16 residues. Trimming stripped 2 bases from V and 7 bases from J, with 22 bases between. The CDR3 sequence is CASSLQGRPEVGEQYF. CDR3 DNA sequence: TGTGCCAGCAGCTTACAGGGACGGCCGGAGGTGGGAGAGCAGTACTTC.

The chain couples TRBV2 to TRBJ2-1, with D possibly being TRBD2 (6 bases). Deletions cut 3 bases from V and 4 bases from J, with 10 bases between. The CDR3 extends over 14 amino acids. CDR1 and CDR2 (germline): SNHLY, FYNNEI. The CDR3 DNA follows: TGTGCCAGCAGTGACCCCGGGACTTACAATGAGCAGTTCTTC. Amino acid sequence: CASSDPGTYNEQFF.

This clone came up a few times. The chain employs TRBV19 and TRBJ2-7; TRBD2 matches at 10 bases. The CDR3 length is 17 residues. With V trimmed by 4 bases and J by 0 bases, 9 bases remained unmatched. CDR1 is LNHDA and CDR2 is SQIVND in the germline V gene (reference sequence). The CDR3 reads CASSRSLGLADSYEQYF. The CDR3, as DNA: TGTGCCAGTAGTAGGTCCCTCGGACTAGCGGACTCCTACGAGCAGTACTTC.

This clone was seen only once. The V call is TRBV19, the J call TRBJ1-5, with D possibly matching TRBD1 (6 bases). V lost 11 bases and J lost 0, with 17 bases in between. CDR1 is LNHDA and CDR2 is SQIVND in the germline V gene (reference sequence). This CDR3 is 15 amino acids long. The CDR3 region is CAANRAPYSNQPQHF. The CDR3, as DNA: TGTGCCGCAAACAGGGCACCATATAGCAATCAGCCCCAGCATTTT.

This chain links TRBV30 with TRBJ1-1; D ambiguous. CDR1 is GTSNPN and CDR2 is SVGIG in the germline V gene (reference sequence). The germline V and J ends were trimmed by 2 bases and 6 bases, with 10 bases remaining between them. This CDR3 has 12 residues. The CDR3, as DNA: TGTGCCTGGAGTTCAGTATTTGCTGAAGCTTTCTTT. Translation gives CAWSSVFAEAFF.